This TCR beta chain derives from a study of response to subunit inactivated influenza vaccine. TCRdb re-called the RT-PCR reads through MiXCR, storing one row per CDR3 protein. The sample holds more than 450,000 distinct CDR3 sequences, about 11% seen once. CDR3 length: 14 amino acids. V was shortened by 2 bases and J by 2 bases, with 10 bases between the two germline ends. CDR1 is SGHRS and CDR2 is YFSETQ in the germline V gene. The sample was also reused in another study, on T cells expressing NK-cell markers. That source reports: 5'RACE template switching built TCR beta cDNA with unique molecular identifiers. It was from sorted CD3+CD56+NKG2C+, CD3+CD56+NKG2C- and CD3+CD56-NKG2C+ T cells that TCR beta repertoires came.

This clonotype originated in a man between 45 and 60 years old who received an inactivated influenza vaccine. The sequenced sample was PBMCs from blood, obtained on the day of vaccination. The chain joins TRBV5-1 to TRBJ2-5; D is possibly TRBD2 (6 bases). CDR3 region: CASSFLAEQETQYF. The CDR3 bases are TGCGCCAGCAGCTTTTTAGCGGAACAAGAGACCCAGTACTTC.